These 9 T cell receptor beta chains were all obtained from the same sample, sequenced in a study of T cells in Graves' hyperthyroidism and ophthalmopathy (dated by TCRdb to between 2018 and 2021). The library relied on multiplex PCR. Instrument on record: Illumina HiSeq 2000. The TCR beta CDR3 regions were amplified from the RNA transcripts. The first round of RT-PCR for the TCR CDR3 was performed with the HTBI primer set and the Qiagen OneStep RT-PCR kit. TCRdb reprocessed the public reads (quality trimming at Q25 with fastp, clone calling with MiXCR) and kept in-frame beta chains. Rows are unified per CDR3 protein, each entry keeping the most common DNA and genes. The sample has hundreds of thousands of distinct CDR3 sequences on record, approximately 18% of them singletons. The top ten clones comprise under 40% of the sample. The sample consisted of blood. The source is a middle-aged man with Graves' ophthalmopathy.

The gene calls are TRBV6-1 and TRBJ2-5; 7 bases are shared with TRBD1. V lost 7 bases and J lost 1; bases outside the gene matches: 12. Germline values: CDR1 MNHNS, CDR2 SASEGT. There are 16 residues in the CDR3. The DNA of the CDR3 is TGTGCCAGCAACGATAAGCAGGGGGTTATCCAAGAGACCCAGTACTTC. Translation gives CASNDKQGVIQETQYF.

The chain has TRBV5-4 and TRBJ2-1, with TRBD2 matching 7 bases. Germline CDR1 and CDR2: SGHNT and YYREEE (reference sequence). The CDR3 is 16 residues long. With V trimmed by 3 bases and J by 8 bases, 14 bases remained unmatched. The CDR3 DNA reads TGTGCCAGCAGCTCCCCCTTCCGGGAGGCCAGTTATGAGCAGTTCTTC. It is translated as CASSSPFREASYEQFF.

This clonotype was observed many times. The rearrangement joins TRBV18 to TRBJ1-2, with 7 bases identical to TRBD1. CDR3 length: 15 residues. CDR1 KGHSH and CDR2 LQKENI come from the germline V gene. J gave up 4 bases and V 2 bases, and 7 bases lay outside the gene matches. The CDR3 DNA reads TGTGCCAGCTCACCAACGACAGGGAACGGCTATGGCTACACCTTC. The encoded protein is CASSPTTGNGYGYTF. Complete variable domain (other parts from reference TRBV18 and TRBJ1-2): NAGVMQNPRHLVRRRGQEARLRCSPMKGHSHVYWYRQLPEEGLKFMVYLQKENIIDESGMPKERFSAEFPKEGPSILRIQQVVRGDSAAYFCASSPTTGNGYGYTFGSGTRLTVV.

In regard to this clonotype: A junction boundary mismatches the germline segment, possibly from a read error. The V gene is TRBV20-1, the J gene TRBJ1-2; the D gene is possibly TRBD1 (6 bases). Germline assignment: CDR1 DFQATT and CDR2 SNEGSKA (reference sequence). The CDR3 length is 14 residues. The CDR3, as DNA: TGCAGTGCTCCCCCTCGGGACACCTTCTATGGCTACGCCTTC. Its protein is CSAPPRDTFYGYAF.

This clonotype was recorded a few times. The chain is built from TRBV6-1 and TRBJ1-1, with D uncertain. Trimming cost V 1 base and J 12 bases, with 15 bases left between them. The CDR3 consists of 13 residues. The germline V gene encodes CDR1 MNHNS and CDR2 SASEGT. The CDR3 DNA follows: TGTGCCAGCAGTGAAGTAACGAGGGCTCGCACTTTCTTT. Protein product: CASSEVTRARTFF.

This clonotype occurred many times. The V call is TRBV28, the J call TRBJ2-5; 7 bases agree with TRBD2. Per the germline V gene, CDR1 is MDHEN and CDR2 is SYDVKM. J lost 6 bases, V lost 11 bases, and 9 bases had no gene match. CDR3 size: 12 residues. CDR3: CASRTRKQTQYF. In DNA form, the CDR3 reads TGTGCCTCTCGGACTAGGAAGCAGACCCAGTACTTC.

V is TRBV11-2 and J is TRBJ1-4; maybe TRBD1 (6 bases). Deletions cut 5 bases from V and 3 bases from J, with 10 bases between. The CDR3 loop spans 14 amino acids. Germline-derived CDR1 and CDR2 are SGHAT and FQNNGV. The CDR3 DNA follows: TGTGCCAGCAGCCAAGACAGGTCTAATGAAAAACTGTTTTTT. The encoded protein is CASSQDRSNEKLFF.

The chain couples TRBV27 to TRBJ2-7; D might be TRBD1 or TRBD2, each matching 5 bases. Trimming cost V 5 bases and J 2 bases, with 10 bases left between them. The CDR3 covers 13 residues. CDR1 and CDR2 (germline): MNHEY, SMNVEV (reference sequence). The CDR3 nucleotides are TGTGCCAGCAGTGTGGGGGAAGCCTACGAGCAGTACTTC. Residues: CASSVGEAYEQYF.

J is TRBJ1-3 and V is TRBV7-2; D perhaps matches TRBD1 (5 bases). The CDR3 spans 15 residues. Trimming pared 1 base from V and 4 bases from J, leaving 11 bases between. The V gene's germline CDR1 is SGHTA and CDR2 FQGNSA. The CDR3 DNA reads as TGTGCCAGCAGCTTAGAGAGGGGAGGCGGAAACACCATATATTTT. This encodes CASSLERGGGNTIYF.